What follows are 20 T cell receptor beta chains derived from one specimen sequenced in a study of blood T cell repertoires in COVID-19. TCRdb's copy holds only in-frame clones and misses some; the assay was immunoSEQ multiplex PCR. The sample has 300,000 to 400,000 clones; 85% to 90% are singletons. Source material: PBMCs or T cells enriched from blood (not recorded which). The receptors here all came from a man aged 18 to 30 who had recovered from COVID-19.

The sample holds one count of this clone. The V gene is TRBV4-1, the J gene TRBJ1-1; no clear D. V gave up 2 bases and J gave up 4 bases, with 11 bases separating them. The CDR3 is made up of 14 amino acids. Germline V gene sequence: CDR1 MGHRA, CDR2 YSYEKL. DNA for the CDR3: TGCGCCAGCAGCCAACCGACTCGGAGCACTGAAGCTTTCTTT. The encoded protein is CASSQPTRSTEAFF.

The chain has TRBV19 and TRBJ2-7; TRBD1 matches 7 bases. The CDR3 is 12 residues long. The germline CDR1 and CDR2 sequences are LNHDA and SQIVND (reference sequence). The V gene end was trimmed by 6 bases and the J gene end by 12 bases; junction bases not matched to a gene: 11. The chain's CDR3 is CASRGTAFVWYF. The CDR3 DNA reads TGTGCCAGTAGGGGGACAGCCTTTGTGTGGTACTTC.

The chain couples TRBV25-1 to TRBJ1-1; weak D call: TRBD1 (5 bases). Germline CDR1 is MGHDK and CDR2 is SYGVNS. V shed 6 bases and J shed 0 bases, with 5 bases lying between them. The CDR3 has 12 residues. CDR3 region: CASRGVNTEAFF. CDR3 DNA: TGTGCCAGCAGAGGGGTGAACACTGAAGCTTTCTTT.

The V call is TRBV14, the J call TRBJ1-2; D uncertain. Germline V CDR1 and CDR2: SGHDN, FVKESK. This CDR3 comprises 13 residues. Trimming left V 0 bases short and J 6 bases short, with 8 bases between. The CDR3 is CASSQDEVNGYTF. The CDR3 nucleotides are TGTGCCAGCAGCCAAGACGAGGTGAATGGCTACACCTTC.

The V call is TRBV6-2 or TRBV6-3, the J call TRBJ1-1, with a possible D match to TRBD1 (6 bases). The germline CDR1 and CDR2 sequences are MNHEY and SVGEGT. V shed 2 bases and J shed 5 bases, with 12 bases lying between them. The CDR3 loop spans 14 amino acids. CDR3 amino acids: CASSYRGMSTEAFF. In DNA form, the CDR3 reads TGTGCCAGCAGTTACAGGGGGATGAGTACTGAAGCTTTCTTT.

This rearrangement joins TRBV14 to TRBJ1-4, with 9 bases aligning to TRBD1. The CDR3 extends over 16 amino acids. Germline assignment: CDR1 SGHDN and CDR2 FVKESK. With 0 bases clipped from V and 8 bases from J, the junction kept 7 bases outside the gene matches. This chain's CDR3 is CASSQDTGTGQEKLFF. The CDR3 nucleotides are TGTGCCAGCAGCCAAGATACGGGGACAGGGCAAGAAAAACTGTTTTTT.

The CDR3 bases are TGCGCCAGCAGCCAAGAGTTCGCGGGGTACAATGAGCAGTTCTTC. Translated, it gives CASSQEFAGYNEQFF. The chain uses TRBV4-1 and TRBJ2-1, with D tentatively TRBD2 (6 bases). CDR3 length: 15 amino acids. Germline CDR1 is MGHRA and CDR2 is YSYEKL. The V end lost 0 bases, the J end lost 4 bases, and 10 bases lay between the germline ends.

This chain uses TRBV7-9 with TRBJ1-5; 7 bases align to TRBD1. V gave up 10 bases and J gave up 0 bases; unmatched junction bases: 9. This CDR3 spans 15 amino acids. Germline V gives CDR1 SEHNR, CDR2 FQNEAQ (reference sequence). The CDR3 DNA is TGTGCCACCTCAGAGGGGGCAGGTAGCAATCAGCCCCAGCATTTT. It specifies CATSEGAGSNQPQHF.

The chain links TRBV6-1 to TRBJ1-3, with D unclear. The CDR3 sequence is 16 residues long. Trimming took off 2 bases at V and 0 bases at J, with 11 bases between the two ends. Germline CDR1 reads MNHNS; CDR2 reads SASEGT. CDR3 region: CASSEQVGLSGNTIYF. CDR3 DNA sequence: TGTGCCAGCAGTGAACAGGTGGGCCTCTCTGGAAACACCATATATTTT.

V and J are TRBV4-1 and TRBJ2-3, with 10 bases lining up with TRBD1. Germline values: CDR1 MGHRA, CDR2 YSYEKL. CDR3 size: 16 residues. V was clipped by 0 bases and J by 1 base; unmatched bases: 1. CDR3 sequence: CASSQEGTGGTDTQYF. In DNA, the CDR3 is TGCGCCAGCAGCCAAGAAGGGACAGGGGGCACAGATACGCAGTATTTT.

J is TRBJ1-1 and V is TRBV27, with D maybe TRBD1 (5 bases). V gave up 6 bases and J gave up 3 bases, with 26 bases separating them. The CDR3 spans 18 residues. Germline V gives CDR1 MNHEY, CDR2 SMNVEV (reference sequence). The CDR3 protein is CASRYGGRGIPKDTEAFF. The CDR3 coding sequence is TGTGCCAGCAGGTACGGGGGACGGGGAATACCAAAGGACACTGAAGCTTTCTTT.

The chain uses TRBV23-1 and TRBJ2-3; 9 bases line up with TRBD1. TRBV23-1 is an ORF for which the function is uncertain. The CDR3 sequence is 16 residues long. J was trimmed by 7 bases and V by 0 bases; bases with no gene match: 8. The chain's CDR3 is CASSQSWTGVRNTQYF. CDR3 coding DNA: TGCGCCAGCAGTCAATCCTGGACAGGGGTACGGAATACGCAGTATTTT.

The chain employs TRBV11-3 and TRBJ2-1; no firm D call. The V gene's germline CDR1 is SGHNT and CDR2 YENEEA. This CDR3 has 16 amino acids. V was trimmed by 5 bases and J by 8 bases, leaving 22 bases between them. The CDR3 sequence: CASSPRGQRGMDEQFF. CDR3 DNA sequence: TGTGCCAGCAGCCCGCGAGGTCAGCGAGGAATGGATGAGCAGTTCTTC.

The gene calls are TRBV7-2 and TRBJ2-7; 13 bases are shared with TRBD2. The CDR3 has 15 residues. Germline V gives CDR1 SGHTA, CDR2 FQGNSA. The J segment lost 4 bases and the V segment lost 6 bases, leaving 6 bases of the junction unmatched. The CDR3 loop is CASSYGLAGVYEQYF. CDR3 sequence (DNA): TGTGCCAGCAGTTACGGACTAGCGGGAGTATACGAGCAGTACTTC.

This clone has a single count. The chain is built from TRBV7-2 and TRBJ1-2, with D possibly being TRBD1 (5 bases). This CDR3 contains 15 residues. The germline CDR1 and CDR2 sequences are SGHTA and FQGNSA. V dropped 3 bases and J dropped 2 bases, with 13 bases sitting between them. CDR3 bases: TGTGCCAGCAGCTTCGACAGATTCCTAAACTATGGCTACACCTTC. This gives the protein CASSFDRFLNYGYTF.

V usage is TRBV6-1 and J usage is TRBJ2-3; 8 positions agree with TRBD2. The CDR3 is 17 residues long. After removal of 4 bases from V and 0 bases from J, the junction contained 9 bases not matched to a gene. Germline-derived CDR1 and CDR2 are MNHNS and SASEGT. The chain's CDR3 is CASSAGGGMTSTDTQYF. The CDR3 DNA follows: TGTGCCAGCAGTGCCGGCGGGGGGATGACTAGCACAGATACGCAGTATTTT.

CDR3 protein: CASSPKEGGKQFF. The DNA for the CDR3 is TGTGCCAGCTCACCGAAAGAAGGCGGTAAGCAGTTCTTC. The chain uses TRBV18 and TRBJ2-1, with D unresolved. Trimming left V 3 bases short and J 11 bases short, with 14 bases between. CDR3 length equals 13 residues. Germline assignment: CDR1 KGHSH and CDR2 LQKENI.

This clone was found once. The V call is TRBV6-5, the J call TRBJ1-2; 8 bases fit TRBD1. CDR1 and CDR2 from the germline V gene are MNHEY and SVGAGI. V dropped 4 bases and J dropped 9; count of bases not matched to a gene: 16. This CDR3 is built from 16 residues. Written as DNA, the CDR3 is TGTGCCAGCAGTTCCACTTCGGATTGGACAGGGCCAAGCTACACCTTC. It yields the protein CASSSTSDWTGPSYTF.

This chain joins TRBV15 and TRBJ1-2; perhaps TRBD1 as D (5 bases). V lost 0 bases to trimming and J lost 7 bases, with 15 bases between them. The CDR3 is 15 residues long. The germline V gene has CDR1 LNHNV and CDR2 YYDKDF (reference sequence). The CDR3 protein is CATSREKSGWSGYTF. Here the CDR3 DNA reads TGTGCCACCAGCAGAGAGAAATCAGGGTGGTCTGGCTACACCTTC.

V and J are TRBV5-1 and TRBJ1-1, with D perhaps TRBD1 (5 bases). Germline values: CDR1 SGHRS, CDR2 YFSETQ. Trimming pared 0 bases from V and 7 bases from J, leaving 10 bases between. There are 13 residues in the CDR3. The CDR3 DNA reads as TGCGCCAGCAGCTTGGTGCGGGGCAGTGAAGCTTTCTTT. Translating gives CASSLVRGSEAFF. Full variable domain (outside the CDR3, taken from reference TRBV5-1 and TRBJ1-1): KAGVTQTPRYLIKTRGQQVTLSCSPISGHRSVSWYQQTPGQGLQFLFEYFSETQRNKGNFPGRFSGRQFSNSRSEMNVSTLELGDSALYLCASSLVRGSEAFFGQGTRLTVV.